This T cell receptor (beta chain) was identified in a study of response to subunit inactivated influenza vaccine. Study-wide results and caveats: Every seasonal influenza vaccination brings in few new T cells, the authors suggested.

Remarks on this clonotype: Its antigen is undetermined.

From the RT-PCR reads, TCRdb called clonotypes with MiXCR, one entry per CDR3 protein. The sample shows under 800,000 distinct CDR3 sequences, roughly 13% of them seen only once. The germline gives CDR1 KGHSH, CDR2 LQKENI. The CDR3 extends over 16 amino acids. The ends lost 6 bases at V and 1 base at J; junction bases unmatched: 9. The sequence was obtained from a man aged 50-60 years who received an inactivated influenza vaccine. This material consisted of PBMCs from blood, taken approximately 15 days before vaccination. The rearrangement uses TRBV18 and TRBJ1-1; 9 nucleotides agree with TRBD1. CDR3: CASSLQGAQRNTEAFF. CDR3 in DNA: TGTGCCAGCTCCCTACAGGGGGCCCAAAGGAACACTGAAGCTTTCTTT.